Detailed here is one T cell receptor beta chain. The antigen remains undetermined. One entry per CDR3 protein results from TCRdb running MiXCR on the 5' RACE reads. Here the sample spans hundreds of thousands of distinct CDR3 sequences, 21% being singletons. Trimming cost V 1 base and J 6 bases, with 12 bases left between them. This CDR3 comprises 14 residues. The V gene's germline CDR1 is LGHNA and CDR2 YNFKEQ. This entry is derived from a study of identical twins. Overall study findings and caveats: For monozygotic twins, models underestimated out-of-frame TCR alpha sharing.

These data were also filed under a second study, of T cells expressing NK-cell markers.

The chain uses TRBV4-2 and TRBJ1-2; tentative D call: TRBD1 (5 bases). The sequenced sample was PBMCs. The receptor comes from a woman in her late teens or twenties in good health. The DNA of the CDR3 is TGTGCCAGCAGCCAAGGAGGCAGGGATCATGGCTACACCTTC. Translating gives CASSQGGRDHGYTF.